These 10 T cell receptor beta chains were all obtained from the same sample, sequenced in a study of T cells after somatic rescue of genetic block. Only in-frame clones appear in the TCRdb table, and some are missing; sequencing was by immunoSEQ multiplex PCR. This table holds 88,000 or so clones, just under 90% found once. The sample consisted of peripheral blood mononuclear cells (PBMCs). These receptors were obtained from a woman aged 18-29 years.

This chain links TRBV27 with TRBJ2-1; 14 nucleotides match TRBD2. This CDR3 has 16 amino acids. Germline values: CDR1 MNHEY, CDR2 SMNVEV (reference sequence). The J segment lost 7 bases and the V segment lost 4 bases, leaving 6 bases of the junction unmatched. The DNA for the CDR3 is TGTGCCAGCAGTTCACCGGGACTAGCGGGAGTGAATGAGCAGTTCTTC. Its translation is CASSSPGLAGVNEQFF.

The chain links TRBV6-5 to TRBJ2-7; possibly TRBD2 for D (7 bases). Trimming pared 7 bases from V and 3 bases from J, leaving 13 bases between. CDR3 length: 13 amino acids. CDR1 MNHEY and CDR2 SVGAGI come from the germline V gene. This CDR3 reads CASKRDTYYEQYF. In nucleotides, the CDR3 is TGTGCCAGCAAGCGGGACACTTACTACGAGCAGTACTTC.

V usage is TRBV2 and J usage is TRBJ1-4; no clear D gene. V lost 7 bases, J lost 10 bases, and 10 bases lay in between. Germline V gene lookup returns CDR1 SNHLY and CDR2 FYNNEI. The length of the CDR3 is 11 residues. The CDR3 DNA sequence: TGTGCCAGCACCCGCGCGGGAAAACTGTTTTTT. This translates into CASTRAGKLFF.

In this sample, this clone turned up a few times. The DNA of the CDR3 is TGTGCCAGCTCACCTGGCGCGTACAATGAGCAGTTCTTC. It encodes CASSPGAYNEQFF. The V call is TRBV18, the J call TRBJ2-1, with no clear D. Trimming removed 3 bases from V and 4 bases from J, with 7 bases in between. CDR3 length equals 13 residues. In germline, CDR1 is KGHSH, CDR2 LQKENI. Using reference TRBV18 and TRBJ2-1 for the parts outside the CDR3, the full variable domain is NAGVMQNPRHLVRRRGQEARLRCSPMKGHSHVYWYRQLPEEGLKFMVYLQKENIIDESGMPKERFSAEFPKEGPSILRIQQVVRGDSAAYFCASSPGAYNEQFFGPGTRLTVL.

V and J are TRBV9 and TRBJ2-4; TRBD1 agrees at 7 bases. Looked up from germline, CDR1 is SGDLS and CDR2 is YYNGEE. The trim removed 0 bases at V and 0 bases at J, leaving 9 bases unmatched. This CDR3 comprises 18 residues. This chain's CDR3 is CASSVEGEGAPAKNIQYF. The CDR3 DNA is TGTGCCAGCAGCGTAGAGGGTGAGGGGGCACCAGCCAAAAACATTCAGTACTTC.

V and J are TRBV7-9 and TRBJ2-1; TRBD2 is a possible D gene (7 bases). CDR3 size: 18 residues. Germline V gene data show CDR1 as SEHNR and CDR2 as FQNEAQ (reference sequence). V lost 1 base, J lost 5 bases, and 21 bases lay in between. The CDR3 bases are TGTGCCAGCAGCTTAGGTTTGGGGGCTAGCGGAGAAAACAATGAGCAGTTCTTC. Its protein product is CASSLGLGASGENNEQFF.

The J gene is TRBJ1-1, the V gene TRBV2; D is unclear. This CDR3 is built from 13 residues. Germline CDR1 reads SNHLY; CDR2 reads FYNNEI. V was cut by 4 bases and J by 4 bases, with 10 bases left in between. As DNA, the CDR3 is TGTGCCAGCAGTGTTGAGGGTGGCACTGAAGCTTTCTTT. This codes for CASSVEGGTEAFF.

This sequence joins TRBV15 and TRBJ1-2; 8 bases map to TRBD1. The germline V gene has CDR1 LNHNV and CDR2 YYDKDF (reference sequence). The CDR3 sequence is 15 residues long. The junction had 4 bases not matched to a gene; V was cut back by 0 bases and J by 4 bases. CDR3 residues: CATSRDDGQGYGYTF. CDR3 coding DNA: TGTGCCACCAGCAGAGATGATGGACAGGGCTATGGCTACACCTTC. The whole variable domain, remainder taken from reference TRBV15 and TRBJ1-2, is DAMVIQNPRYQVTQFGKPVTLSCSQTLNHNVMYWYQQKSSQAPKLLFHYYDKDFNNEADTPDNFQSRRPNTSFCFLDIRSPGLGDTAMYLCATSRDDGQGYGYTFGSGTRLTVV.

This chain links TRBV4-2 with TRBJ2-7; tentatively, D is TRBD2 (6 bases). CDR1 and CDR2 from the germline V gene are LGHNA and YNFKEQ. The CDR3 has 19 amino acids. The ends were cut back, 2 bases at V and 2 bases at J, with 25 bases in the middle. CDR3 in DNA: TGTGCCAGCAGCCAATTAACGGGGGAAGCCTCCCCCAGGCCCTACGAGCAGTACTTC. Encoded protein: CASSQLTGEASPRPYEQYF.

The CDR3 loop is CASSSIRQGAKHYGYTF. The CDR3, as DNA: TGTGCCAGCAGTTCCATCCGACAGGGGGCCAAACACTATGGCTACACCTTC. V gene TRBV28 combines with J gene TRBJ1-2, with 10 nucleotides matching TRBD1. The ends lost 4 bases at V and 3 bases at J; junction bases unmatched: 11. This CDR3 is built from 17 residues. CDR1 is MDHEN and CDR2 is SYDVKM in the germline V gene.